This T cell receptor (beta chain) was sequenced for a study of blood T cells in healthy people across ages. The donors, all healthy, were Caucasians living in Russia, aged about 6 to 100. A second about 6 to 12 cycle PCR used barcoded and J-beta primers. TCRdb independently ran MiXCR on the 5' RACE reads; one entry per CDR3 protein. The sample contains about 680,000 distinct CDR3 sequences, around half of which appear only once. Germline CDR1 and CDR2: LGHNA and YSLEER. V lost 0 bases, J lost 3 bases, and 9 bases lay in between. The CDR3 consists of 16 residues. The receptor was derived from a woman in her sixties in good health. The genes are TRBV4-3 and TRBJ1-6; the D is unclear. The sample was blood. This CDR3 is CASSQDQAVYNSPLHF. The CDR3 DNA follows: TGCGCCAGCAGCCAAGATCAGGCGGTCTATAATTCACCCCTCCACTTT.